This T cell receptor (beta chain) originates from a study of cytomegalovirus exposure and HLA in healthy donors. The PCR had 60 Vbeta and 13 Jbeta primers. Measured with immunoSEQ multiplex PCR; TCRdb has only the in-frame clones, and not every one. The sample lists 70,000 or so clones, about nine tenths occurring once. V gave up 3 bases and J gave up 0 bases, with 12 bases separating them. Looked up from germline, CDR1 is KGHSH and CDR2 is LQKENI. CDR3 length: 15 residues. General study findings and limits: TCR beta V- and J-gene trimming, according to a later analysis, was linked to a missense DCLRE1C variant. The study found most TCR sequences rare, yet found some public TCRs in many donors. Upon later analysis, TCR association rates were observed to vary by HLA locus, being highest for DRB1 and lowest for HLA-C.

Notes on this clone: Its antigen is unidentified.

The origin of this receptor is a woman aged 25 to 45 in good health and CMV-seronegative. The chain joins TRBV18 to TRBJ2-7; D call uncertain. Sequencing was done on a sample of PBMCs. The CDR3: CASSPRSDSSYEQYF. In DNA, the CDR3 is TGTGCCAGCTCACCCCGGAGCGATTCCTCCTACGAGCAGTACTTC. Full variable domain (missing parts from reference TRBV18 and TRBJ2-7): NAGVMQNPRHLVRRRGQEARLRCSPMKGHSHVYWYRQLPEEGLKFMVYLQKENIIDESGMPKERFSAEFPKEGPSILRIQQVVRGDSAAYFCASSPRSDSSYEQYFGPGTRLTVT.